This TCR beta chain was profiled in a study of response to subunit inactivated influenza vaccine. This clonotype was seen a few times. What it binds is not known. Study observations and caveats: Seasonal influenza vaccination, on each occasion, was suggested by the authors to recruit few new T cells.

TCRdb redid the calling of the RT-PCR reads with MiXCR, one entry per CDR3 protein. Of 500,000 to 600,000 distinct CDR3 sequences listed, around 13% are singletons. CDR3 length: 14 amino acids. Germline CDR1 and CDR2: LGHNA and YNFKEQ. With 3 bases removed from V and 7 bases from J, the gap between germline ends came to 13 bases. The receptor comes from a man aged 50 to 60 who received an inactivated influenza vaccine. The sample consisted of PBMCs from blood, taken approximately 13 days after vaccination. V gene TRBV4-2 combines with J gene TRBJ2-1; D remains unclear. DNA of the CDR3: TGTGCCAGCAGCCAGGACGCATTACGTAATGAGCAGTTCTTC. Amino acids: CASSQDALRNEQFF.